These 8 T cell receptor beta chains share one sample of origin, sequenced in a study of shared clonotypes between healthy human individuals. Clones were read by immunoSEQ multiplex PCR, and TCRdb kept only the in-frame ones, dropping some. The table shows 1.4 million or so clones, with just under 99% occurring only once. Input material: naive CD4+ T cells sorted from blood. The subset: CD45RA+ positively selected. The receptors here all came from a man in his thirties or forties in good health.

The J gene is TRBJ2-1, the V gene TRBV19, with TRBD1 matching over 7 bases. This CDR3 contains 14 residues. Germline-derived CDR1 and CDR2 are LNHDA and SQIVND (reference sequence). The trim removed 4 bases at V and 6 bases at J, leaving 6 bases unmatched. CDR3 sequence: CASSTPRQGNEQFF. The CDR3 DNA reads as TGTGCCAGTAGTACGCCGAGACAGGGCAATGAGCAGTTCTTC. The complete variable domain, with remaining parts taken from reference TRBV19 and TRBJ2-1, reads DGGITQSPKYLFRKEGQNVTLSCEQNLNHDAMYWYRQDPGQGLRLIYYSQIVNDFQKGDIAEGYSVSREKKESFPLTVTSAQKNPTAFYLCASSTPRQGNEQFFGPGTRLTVL.

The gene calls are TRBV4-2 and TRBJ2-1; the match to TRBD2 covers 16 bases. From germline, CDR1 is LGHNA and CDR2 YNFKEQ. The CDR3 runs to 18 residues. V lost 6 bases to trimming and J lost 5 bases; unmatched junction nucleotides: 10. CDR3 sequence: CASSPPGLAGGLHNEQFF. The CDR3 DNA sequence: TGTGCCAGCAGTCCGCCGGGACTAGCGGGAGGGCTTCACAATGAGCAGTTCTTC.

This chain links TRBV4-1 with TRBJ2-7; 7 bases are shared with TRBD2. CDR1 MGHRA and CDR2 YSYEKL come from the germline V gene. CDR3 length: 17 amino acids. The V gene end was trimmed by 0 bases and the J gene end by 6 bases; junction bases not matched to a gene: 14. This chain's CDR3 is CASSQEGVAGNLGEQYF. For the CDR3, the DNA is TGCGCCAGCAGCCAAGAAGGAGTAGCGGGTAACCTCGGCGAGCAGTACTTC.

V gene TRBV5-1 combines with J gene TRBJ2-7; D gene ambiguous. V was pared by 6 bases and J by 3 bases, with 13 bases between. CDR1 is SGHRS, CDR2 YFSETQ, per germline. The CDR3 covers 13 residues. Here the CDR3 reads CASTPAANYEQYF. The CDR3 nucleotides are TGCGCCAGCACGCCGGCAGCCAACTACGAGCAGTACTTC. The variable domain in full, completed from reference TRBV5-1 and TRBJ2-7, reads KAGVTQTPRYLIKTRGQQVTLSCSPISGHRSVSWYQQTPGQGLQFLFEYFSETQRNKGNFPGRFSGRQFSNSRSEMNVSTLELGDSALYLCASTPAANYEQYFGPGTRLTVT.

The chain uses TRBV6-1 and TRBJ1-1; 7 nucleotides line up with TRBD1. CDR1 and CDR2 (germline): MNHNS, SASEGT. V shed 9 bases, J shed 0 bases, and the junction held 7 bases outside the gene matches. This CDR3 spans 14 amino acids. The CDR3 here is CASQGGLLNTEAFF. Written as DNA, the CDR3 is TGTGCCAGTCAGGGGGGTTTATTGAACACTGAAGCTTTCTTT.

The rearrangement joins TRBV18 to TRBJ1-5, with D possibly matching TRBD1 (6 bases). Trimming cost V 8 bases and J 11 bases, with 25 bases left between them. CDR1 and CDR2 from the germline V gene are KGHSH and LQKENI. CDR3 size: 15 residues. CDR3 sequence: CASRSGGQREAAQHF. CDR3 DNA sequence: TGTGCCAGCCGAAGTGGAGGACAGCGGGAGGCGGCCCAGCATTTT.

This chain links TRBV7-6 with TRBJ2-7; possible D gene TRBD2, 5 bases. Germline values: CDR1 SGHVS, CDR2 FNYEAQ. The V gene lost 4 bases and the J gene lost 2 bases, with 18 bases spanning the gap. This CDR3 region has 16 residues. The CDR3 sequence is CASSSLAGRGTYEQYF. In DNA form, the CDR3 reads TGTGCCAGCAGCTCCCTAGCCGGCCGAGGCACCTACGAGCAGTACTTC. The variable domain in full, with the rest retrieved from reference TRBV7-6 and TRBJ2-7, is GAGVSQSPRYKVTKRGQDVALRCDPISGHVSLYWYRQALGQGPEFLTYFNYEAQQDKSGLPNDRFSAERPEGSISTLTIQRTEQRDSAMYRCASSSLAGRGTYEQYFGPGTRLTVT.

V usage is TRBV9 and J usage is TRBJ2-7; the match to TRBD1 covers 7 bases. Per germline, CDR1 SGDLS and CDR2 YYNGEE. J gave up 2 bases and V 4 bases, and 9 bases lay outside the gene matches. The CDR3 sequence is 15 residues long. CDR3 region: CASSPRGTDTYEQYF. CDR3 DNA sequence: TGTGCCAGCAGCCCCCGAGGGACAGACACCTACGAGCAGTACTTC.